This note documents a single TCR beta chain sequence. This entry belongs to a study of T cells in Graves' hyperthyroidism and ophthalmopathy. Study information: Sampling of peripheral blood happened at initial diagnosis, prior to any treatment.

From RNA transcripts, TCR beta CDR3 regions were amplified. A first-round RT-PCR of the TCR CDR3 used the HTBI primer set. MiXCR, run by TCRdb on the multiplex PCR reads, gives a single entry per CDR3 protein. The table includes about 420,000 distinct CDR3 sequences, around 13% detected once. Uncontrolled infections, other autoimmune diseases, pregnancy or lactation led to exclusion of patients. Source material for PBMCs was around 10 ml fresh peripheral blood. The V gene lost 10 bases and the J gene lost 5 bases, with 12 bases spanning the gap. Germline assignment: CDR1 MDHEN and CDR2 SYDVKM. CDR3 size: 13 residues.

This chain links TRBV28 with TRBJ1-6; D remains unclear. The clonotype originates from a young woman with Graves' hyperthyroidism. The sequencing input was blood. CDR3 sequence (DNA): TGTGCCACCCTTCGATATAATAATTCACCCCTCCACTTT. This gives the protein CATLRYNNSPLHF. Full variable domain (remainder filled in from reference TRBV28 and TRBJ1-6): DVKVTQSSRYLVKRTGEKVFLECVQDMDHENMFWYRQDPGLGLRLIYFSYDVKMKEKGDIPEGYSVSREKKERFSLILESASTNQTSMYLCATLRYNNSPLHFGNGTRLTVT.